The present TCR beta chain was sequenced within a study of blood T cells in healthy people across ages. The CDR3 length is 14 residues. Germline V CDR1 and CDR2: SGHRS, YFSETQ. Trimming removed 1 base from V and 8 bases from J, with 10 bases in between. The authors extracted at least 6 micrograms of total RNA per sample. Together with a sample-barcoded 5' primer, a J-beta primer mix was included in a second PCR lasting 7 to 11 cycles. The template-switch adaptor, which had 12 random nucleotides, put a tag on each cDNA molecule. TCRdb redid the calling of the 5' RACE reads with MiXCR, one entry per CDR3 protein. The profile covers about 1.8 million distinct CDR3 sequences, with roughly 52% appearing a single time and over 2% taken by the ten largest.

The sequence was collected from a woman between 40 and 55 years old in good health. The specimen was blood. J is TRBJ1-6 and V is TRBV5-1; D not certain. The CDR3 DNA reads as TGCGCCAGCAGCTTGATAGGGCTGGATTCACCCCTCCACTTT. This sequence encodes CASSLIGLDSPLHF.